These T cell receptor beta chains were read from a single sample in a study of CD8+ T cells in alopecia areata. The table came from immunoSEQ multiplex PCR; TCRdb's copy has only in-frame clones and leaves some out. Here the sample spans 150,000 to 200,000 clones, over 55% being singletons. Sequencing was performed on CD4+ T cells sorted from blood, taken at week 24, from a patient treated with tofacitinib. These receptors were taken from a human donor with alopecia areata. CDR3s include the opening cysteine and the closing phenylalanine or tryptophan. The D gene is left open where the match is weak. Not all rows give a size; the values are once, few, many and, for expanded clones, a class.

many,TRBJ2-3,TRBD2,16,TRBV4-3,CASSQEPSGGTDTQYF,TGCGCCAGCAGCCAAGAGCCTAGCGGGGGGACAGATACGCAGTATTTT
few,TRBJ2-1,TRBD1,17,TRBV18,CASSPGPGGASHNEQFF,TGTGCCAGCTCACCGGGACCAGGGGGCGCGTCCCACAATGAGCAGTTCTTC
.,TRBJ1-2,.,11,TRBV6-5,CASRFQYGYTF,TGTGCCAGCAGATTCCAATATGGCTACACCTTC
.,TRBJ1-2,.,13,TRBV6-5,CASSYGQGGGYTF,TGTGCCAGCAGTTACGGGCAGGGTGGAGGCTACACCTTC
.,TRBJ2-3,TRBD1,17,TRBV5-1,CASSRPGTGGAADTQYF,TGCGCCAGCAGCCGTCCCGGGACAGGGGGCGCGGCAGATACGCAGTATTTT
once,TRBJ2-2,TRBD1,15,TRBV30,CAWTPGTGTTGELFF,TGTGCCTGGACCCCCGGGACAGGGACCACCGGGGAGCTGTTTTTT
.,TRBJ2-5,.,13,TRBV29-1,CSVTTGFQETQYF,TGCAGCGTTACCACAGGGTTTCAAGAGACCCAGTACTTC
once,TRBJ2-5,.,11,TRBV30,CAWSPKETQYF,TGTGCCTGGAGTCCAAAAGAGACCCAGTACTTC
.,TRBJ1-6,.,13,TRBV2,CASSEAPASPLHF,TGTGCCAGCAGTGAAGCGCCAGCTTCACCCCTCCACTTT
.,TRBJ2-5,TRBD2,14,TRBV29-1,CSVEGEGLRETQYF,TGCAGCGTTGAAGGGGAGGGGTTGAGAGAGACCCAGTACTTC
.,TRBJ2-3,.,16,TRBV6-5,CASSWNPSVSTDTQYF,TGTGCCAGCAGTTGGAACCCTAGCGTTAGCACAGATACGCAGTATTTT
once,TRBJ2-2,TRBD2,15,TRBV27,CASSSGGPGTGELFF,TGTGCCAGCAGTTCGGGGGGGCCTGGCACCGGGGAGCTGTTTTTT
few,TRBJ2-5,.,14,TRBV5-1,CASVAGGQFETQYF,TGCGCCAGCGTTGCAGGGGGGCAGTTTGAGACCCAGTACTTC
.,TRBJ2-3,TRBD2,16,TRBV4-3,CASSQTWTSGGGTQYF,TGCGCCAGCAGCCAAACTTGGACTAGCGGGGGGGGTACGCAGTATTTT
.,TRBJ1-5,TRBD1,16,TRBV10-2,CASRPGDRGGNQPQHF,TGCGCCAGCAGACCCGGGGACAGGGGAGGCAATCAGCCCCAGCATTTT
once,TRBJ2-1,.,14,TRBV29-1,CSVERGSDYNEQFF,TGCAGCGTTGAAAGGGGAAGCGACTACAATGAGCAGTTCTTC
.,TRBJ2-7,.,11,TRBV29-1,CSVAGSYEQYF,TGCAGCGTTGCAGGGTCCTACGAGCAGTACTTC
once,TRBJ1-1,.,13,TRBV29-1,CSVAGRLNTEAFF,TGCAGCGTGGCTGGACGGCTGAACACTGAAGCTTTCTTT
.,TRBJ1-6,.,15,TRBV9,CASSPEWGVGSPLHF,TGTGCCAGCAGCCCCGAATGGGGGGTGGGTTCACCCCTCCACTTT
.,TRBJ1-3,.,15,TRBV30,CAWSVQGGWGNTIYF,TGTGCCTGGAGTGTACAAGGCGGATGGGGAAACACCATATATTTT
.,TRBJ2-7,TRBD2,14,TRBV10-2,CASSLASGGSEQYF,TGCGCCAGCAGTCTCGCTAGCGGGGGCTCCGAGCAGTACTTC
.,TRBJ1-1,.,13,TRBV5-1,CASTDGGLGEAFF,TGCGCCAGCACCGACGGGGGGTTAGGTGAAGCTTTCTTT
.,TRBJ1-1,TRBD1,15,TRBV7-2,CASSPETGVGTEAFF,TGTGCCAGCAGCCCAGAGACAGGGGTCGGAACTGAAGCTTTCTTT
.,TRBJ1-5,TRBD1,15,TRBV4-2,CASSQGGQSLKPQHF,TGTGCCAGCAGCCAAGGGGGACAGAGCTTGAAGCCCCAGCATTTT
once,TRBJ2-3,.,13,TRBV4-1,CASSQDQGDTQYF,TGCGCCAGCAGCCAAGATCAGGGGGATACGCAGTATTTT
.,TRBJ2-3,.,13,TRBV19,CASSIRRTDTQYF,TGTGCCAGTAGTATTCGCCGCACAGATACGCAGTATTTT
.,TRBJ2-3,.,15,TRBV30,CAWSTGVISTDTQYF,TGTGCCTGGTCTACCGGGGTTATAAGCACAGATACGCAGTATTTT
.,TRBJ2-7,.,11,TRBV2,CASGMAYEQYF,TGTGCCAGCGGAATGGCCTACGAGCAGTACTTC
few,TRBJ1-4,.,13,TRBV7-2,CASSLGRSEKLFF,TGTGCCAGCAGCTTAGGTCGGAGCGAAAAACTGTTTTTT
.,TRBJ2-1,.,15,TRBV7-2,CASSQKRRFFDEQFF,TGTGCCAGCAGCCAAAAACGTCGATTCTTCGATGAGCAGTTCTTC
.,TRBJ1-1,.,15,TRBV6-6,CASSYTTVENTEAFF,TGTGCCAGCAGTTACACGACAGTGGAGAACACTGAAGCTTTCTTT
.,TRBJ1-1,.,13,TRBV30,CASQMTANTEAFF,TGTGCCAGCCAAATGACGGCGAACACTGAAGCTTTCTTT
.,TRBJ2-3,.,14,TRBV18,CASSQAAGANTQYF,TGTGCCAGCTCCCAGGCTGCGGGGGCGAATACGCAGTATTTT
.,TRBJ1-2,.,13,TRBV30,CAWSVEANYGYTF,TGTGCCTGGAGTGTAGAAGCTAACTATGGCTACACCTTC
once,TRBJ2-3,.,15,TRBV5-5,CASSLDSTSTDTQYF,TGTGCCAGCAGCTTGGACTCGACTAGCACAGATACGCAGTATTTT
.,TRBJ2-5,.,11,TRBV7-2,CASSSKETQYF,TGTGCCAGCAGCTCCAAAGAGACCCAGTACTTC
.,TRBJ2-2,TRBD1,16,TRBV27,CASSGTGGRKTGELFF,TGTGCCAGCAGCGGGACAGGGGGCCGGAAGACCGGGGAGCTGTTTTTT
few,TRBJ2-2,TRBD2,15,TRBV5-4,CASSSRGGRTGELFF,TGTGCCAGCAGCTCCCGGGGGGGGCGGACCGGGGAGCTGTTTTTT
few,TRBJ2-1,TRBD2,15,TRBV2,CASSELAGLLGEQFF,TGTGCCAGCAGTGAGCTAGCGGGTCTTCTTGGTGAGCAGTTCTTC
.,TRBJ1-5,.,13,TRBV2,CASGGLVNQPQHF,TGTGCCAGCGGCGGGTTGGTCAATCAGCCCCAGCATTTT
.,TRBJ2-3,TRBD2,19,TRBV5-1,CASSFSTRSGGLQRDTQYF,TGCGCCAGCAGCTTTTCTACGAGGAGCGGGGGACTACAAAGAGATACGCAGTATTTT
.,TRBJ2-3,.,13,TRBV10-3,CAIQTQNTDTQYF,TGTGCCATTCAGACCCAGAACACAGATACGCAGTATTTT